Each of the 7 T cell receptor beta chains below was sequenced from the same sample in a study of blood T cell repertoires in COVID-19 (dated by TCRdb to 2020 to 2021). The protocol used for the library was the immunoSEQ multiplex PCR assay. Entries here come from immuneACCESS through TCRdb and include only in-frame sequences with V and J called. Some clones fail to appear in such tables; in the studies checked, an unresolved V gene covers under half of the shortfall, and the cause of the remainder is unknown. Present in this sample are 450,000 or so clones, 90% of which were seen just once. 0.55% to 0.75% of the sample is taken by the ten largest. The specimen was PBMCs or T cells enriched from blood (not recorded which). These receptors were collected from a man aged 18 to 30 who had recovered from COVID-19.

This chain links TRBV18 with TRBJ1-1; 7 nucleotides match TRBD1. V gave up 4 bases and J gave up 0 bases; unmatched junction bases: 8. This CDR3 has 16 amino acids. Germline assignment: CDR1 KGHSH and CDR2 LQKENI. CDR3 coding DNA: TGTGCCAGCTCACAAGCTTTAGGGGGCCTGAACACTGAAGCTTTCTTT. Protein: CASSQALGGLNTEAFF.

This chain uses TRBV30 with TRBJ2-5, with 7 nucleotides matching TRBD2. Germline V gene sequence: CDR1 GTSNPN, CDR2 SVGIG (reference sequence). J gave up 5 bases and V 5 bases, and 8 bases lay outside the gene matches. This CDR3 spans 13 amino acids. CDR3 region: CAWDQREGETQYF. As DNA, the CDR3 is TGTGCCTGGGACCAAAGGGAGGGCGAGACCCAGTACTTC.

The CDR3 spells CASTTGPGNTIYF. The CDR3 nucleotides are TGTGCCAGTACGACAGGGCCTGGAAACACCATATATTTT. This chain links TRBV19 with TRBJ1-3, with 7 positions matching TRBD1. The germline V gene has CDR1 LNHDA and CDR2 SQIVND (reference sequence). This CDR3 comprises 13 residues. With 7 bases clipped from V and 2 bases from J, the junction kept 2 bases outside the gene matches.

The chain recombines TRBV9 with TRBJ1-6; 10 bases map to TRBD1. This CDR3 has 15 amino acids. The junction had 3 bases not matched to a gene; V was cut back by 0 bases and J by 9 bases. The germline V gene encodes CDR1 SGDLS and CDR2 YYNGEE. This CDR3 reads CASSVAGQGGSPLHF. Written as DNA, the CDR3 is TGTGCCAGCAGCGTAGCAGGACAGGGGGGTTCACCCCTCCACTTT.

The V call is TRBV6-5, the J call TRBJ2-3, with a weak D call TRBD2 (5 bases). Trimming removed 5 bases from V and 2 bases from J, with 11 bases in between. CDR1 is MNHEY and CDR2 is SVGAGI in the germline V gene. The CDR3 has 14 amino acids. CDR3 nucleotide sequence: TGTGCCAGCAGTAGGACGGGGAACACAGATACGCAGTATTTT. Protein: CASSRTGNTDTQYF.

The chain has TRBV18 and TRBJ2-7; TRBD2 is a possible D gene (5 bases). CDR3 length equals 15 residues. CDR1 is KGHSH, CDR2 LQKENI, per germline. V was pared by 5 bases and J by 6 bases, with 20 bases between. CDR3 amino acids: CASSRFTQRLGEQYF. CDR3 nucleotide sequence: TGTGCCAGCTCAAGGTTTACACAGCGGTTAGGCGAGCAGTACTTC.

The chain carries TRBV7-8 and TRBJ1-2; 7 bases fit TRBD1. The CDR3 has 15 residues. Unmatched junction bases numbered 6, after V lost 5 bases and J lost 0 bases. CDR1 SGHVS and CDR2 FQNEAQ come from the germline V gene. Written as DNA, the CDR3 is TGTGCCAGCAGCGATACAGGGGAAGCTAACTATGGCTACACCTTC. Translation gives CASSDTGEANYGYTF.